These 29 T cell receptor beta chains share one sample of origin, sequenced in a study of shared clonotypes between healthy human individuals. Only in-frame clones appear in the TCRdb table, and some are missing; sequencing was by immunoSEQ multiplex PCR. The data contain around 2.5 million clones, 93% of them singletons. Specimen: naive CD4+ T cells from PBMCs. The subset here: CD45RA+ positively selected. These receptors came from a man aged 18 to 30 in good health. Some clones in this sample may be carry-over from other donors' samples.

The genes are TRBV19 and TRBJ1-2; 7 bases align to TRBD1. The CDR3 spans 14 residues. Trimming cost V 2 bases and J 2 bases; bases outside gene matches: 2. CDR1 LNHDA and CDR2 SQIVND come from the germline V gene (reference sequence). The CDR3 nucleotides read TGTGCCAGTAGTATAACAGGGGCCAACTATGGCTACACCTTC. This gives the protein CASSITGANYGYTF.

The chain links TRBV5-5 to TRBJ2-7; TRBD1 is a possible D gene (6 bases). Looked up from germline, CDR1 is SGHKS and CDR2 is YYEKEE (reference sequence). V dropped 6 bases and J dropped 2 bases, with 18 bases sitting between them. The CDR3 covers 15 residues. This CDR3 is CASNPGQGSTYEQYF. The DNA of the CDR3 is TGTGCCAGCAACCCGGGGCAGGGGAGCACCTACGAGCAGTACTTC.

J is TRBJ2-5 and V is TRBV28; unclear D gene. The CDR3 totals 11 residues. Per the germline V gene, CDR1 is MDHEN and CDR2 is SYDVKM. Trimming took 7 bases from V and 5 from J, leaving 8 bases between them. In nucleotides, the CDR3 is TGTGCCAGCAAAACGATCGAGACCCAGTACTTC. This encodes CASKTIETQYF.

V gene TRBV4-1 combines with J gene TRBJ1-4; D might be TRBD1 (6 bases). CDR1 and CDR2 (germline): MGHRA, YSYEKL. Between the trimmed V and J ends, which lost 0 bases and 8 bases, there was a span of 13 bases. CDR3 size: 15 residues. CDR3 DNA: TGCGCCAGCAGCCAAGAAGGGTTGCAGGGGGAAAAACTGTTTTTT. Its protein product is CASSQEGLQGEKLFF.

The rearrangement links TRBV6-8 to TRBJ1-6; possible D gene TRBD1, 6 bases. The V gene lost 1 base and the J gene lost 17 bases, with 15 bases spanning the gap. CDR3 length: 13 amino acids. CDR1 and CDR2 from the germline V gene are MNHGY and SAAAGT. This CDR3 is CASSYLQGGRFHF. In DNA form, the CDR3 reads TGTGCCAGCAGTTACTTACAGGGTGGTAGGTTCCACTTT.

This clone was counted once. The gene calls are TRBV12-5 and TRBJ2-5, with TRBD2 matching 8 bases. The CDR3 spans 14 residues. Germline V CDR1 and CDR2: LGHNT, FRNRAP. V dropped 9 bases and J dropped 0; count of bases not matched to a gene: 6. The CDR3 region has the DNA TGTGCTAGCCGGGGGGGGACTAACCAAGAGACCCAGTACTTC. It codes for CASRGGTNQETQYF.

In its sample, this clone was seen once. J is TRBJ1-1 and V is TRBV10-3, with D unclear. The CDR3 runs to 13 residues. Deletions cut 6 bases from V and 0 bases from J, with 8 bases between. Per the germline V gene, CDR1 is ENHRY and CDR2 is SYGVKD. This chain's CDR3 is CAISQRVNTEAFF. The CDR3 DNA reads TGTGCCATCAGCCAACGCGTGAACACTGAAGCTTTCTTT.

This chain connects TRBV6-5 to TRBJ1-1; 8 bases match TRBD1. The V gene end was trimmed by 6 bases and the J gene end by 5 bases; junction bases not matched to a gene: 5. Looked up from germline, CDR1 is MNHEY and CDR2 is SVGAGI. The CDR3 runs to 13 residues. CDR3 coding DNA: TGTGCCAGCAGAAAAACAGGGGGTACTGAAGCTTTCTTT. It codes for CASRKTGGTEAFF.

This sequence joins TRBV6-1 and TRBJ2-4; D might be TRBD2 (7 bases). With 7 bases removed from V and 7 bases from J, the gap between germline ends came to 20 bases. CDR3 length equals 15 residues. Germline V gene sequence: CDR1 MNHNS, CDR2 SASEGT. The CDR3 region is CASTRENRVWNIQYF. The CDR3 nucleotides are TGTGCCAGCACGCGGGAGAACAGGGTTTGGAACATTCAGTACTTC.

On this clone: At one end the junction does not follow the germline gene, possibly because of a read error. The J gene is TRBJ2-7, the V gene TRBV6-1, with 9 positions matching TRBD1. Germline loops: CDR1 MNHNS, CDR2 SASEGT. The CDR3 sequence is 12 residues long. The CDR3 nucleotides read TGTGCCAGCAGCGAAAACCCGGGACAGGGTCACTTC. This codes for CASSENPGQGHF.

The rearrangement links TRBV6-6 to TRBJ2-1; 8 bases fit TRBD2. The CDR3 length is 15 residues. With 8 bases clipped from V and 7 bases from J, the junction kept 13 bases outside the gene matches. Germline V CDR1 and CDR2: MNHNY, SVGAGI (reference sequence). DNA of the CDR3: TGTGCCAGCTACAGAGCGGGAGTTAGCGGGAATGAGCAGTTCTTC. Translating gives CASYRAGVSGNEQFF.

This chain connects TRBV6-5 to TRBJ1-5; D is perhaps TRBD1 (5 bases). Germline loops: CDR1 MNHEY, CDR2 SVGAGI. CDR3 length equals 15 residues. V shed 6 bases and J shed 7 bases, with 19 bases lying between them. CDR3 sequence reads: CASRSDSGPGQPQHF. The CDR3 DNA reads TGTGCCAGCAGGAGTGACAGCGGACCGGGGCAGCCCCAGCATTTT.

This clone was seen a single time. The V call is TRBV7-3, the J call TRBJ2-1, with 11 bases identical to TRBD2. Unmatched junction bases numbered 3, after V lost 5 bases and J lost 3 bases. This CDR3 is built from 15 residues. Germline lookup yields CDR1 SGHTA and CDR2 FQGTGA. CDR3 amino acids: CASSRGLADYNEQFF. The CDR3 region has the DNA TGTGCCAGCAGCAGGGGACTAGCGGACTACAATGAGCAGTTCTTC. The full variable domain, rest sourced from reference TRBV7-3 and TRBJ2-1, is GAGVSQTPSNKVTEKGKYVELRCDPISGHTALYWYRQSLGQGPEFLIYFQGTGAADDSGLPNDRFFAVRPEGSVSTLKIQRTERGDSAVYLCASSRGLADYNEQFFGPGTRLTVL.

This sequence joins TRBV7-9 and TRBJ1-1; D might be TRBD1 (5 bases). The V gene lost 1 base and the J gene lost 6 bases, with 15 bases spanning the gap. The CDR3 is made up of 15 amino acids. Germline V gene sequence: CDR1 SEHNR, CDR2 FQNEAQ (reference sequence). CDR3: CASSLVRGEGAEAFF. CDR3 in DNA: TGTGCCAGCAGCTTAGTTCGGGGCGAAGGCGCTGAAGCTTTCTTT.

The V call is TRBV7-8, the J call TRBJ2-7; 7 bases are a match to TRBD2. CDR3 size: 17 residues. CDR1 is SGHVS and CDR2 is FQNEAQ in the germline V gene. The V segment lost 5 bases and the J segment 0 bases; nucleotides outside the gene matches: 13. The CDR3 region is CASSLGLLEPRSYEQYF. CDR3 nucleotide sequence: TGTGCCAGCAGCCTGGGACTACTCGAACCCCGCTCCTACGAGCAGTACTTC.

Notes on this clone: The sample has other DNA sequences that encode this CDR3 too. The chain links TRBV6-1 to TRBJ1-3; no clear D gene. The CDR3 extends over 13 amino acids. CDR1 and CDR2 from the germline V gene are MNHNS and SASEGT. V was cut by 3 bases and J by 0 bases, with 3 bases left in between. The CDR3 spells CASSDSSGNTIYF. The CDR3 DNA is TGTGCCAGCAGTGATTCCTCTGGAAACACCATATATTTT.

The J gene is TRBJ1-5, the V gene TRBV4-1; D possibly corresponds to TRBD1 (6 bases). Germline CDR1 MGHRA, CDR2 YSYEKL. The CDR3 spans 18 residues. V shed 0 bases and J shed 7 bases, with 22 bases lying between them. The CDR3 protein is CASSQETRGAELGQPQHF. CDR3 nucleotide sequence: TGCGCCAGCAGCCAAGAAACGCGGGGGGCGGAGTTGGGGCAGCCCCAGCATTTT.

The chain employs TRBV25-1 and TRBJ1-1; possible D gene TRBD1, 5 bases. CDR1 and CDR2 (germline): MGHDK, SYGVNS. CDR3 size: 15 residues. Trimming pared 8 bases from V and 1 base from J, leaving 17 bases between. In nucleotides, the CDR3 is TGTGCCAGCCGAGGTGGGGGTCTTCGGAACACTGAAGCTTTCTTT. This gives the protein CASRGGGLRNTEAFF.

The rearrangement uses TRBV9 and TRBJ1-2, with D possibly matching TRBD1 (6 bases). CDR3 length equals 15 residues. V was cut by 5 bases and J by 3 bases, with 17 bases left in between. Germline CDR1 SGDLS, CDR2 YYNGEE. The CDR3 DNA is TGTGCCAGCAGTTCGGGACAAAGTCTTCACTATGGCTACACCTTC. Translated, it gives CASSSGQSLHYGYTF.

In this sample, this clone turned up once. The CDR3 spells CASSRTPTGELFF. For the CDR3, the DNA is TGTGCCAGCAGCCGTACCCCCACCGGGGAGCTGTTTTTT. The V and J genes are TRBV5-6 and TRBJ2-2; D remains unclear. The CDR3 is made up of 13 amino acids. V was cut by 4 bases and J by 4 bases, with 8 bases left in between. Germline V gives CDR1 SGHDT, CDR2 YYEEEE.

The chain recombines TRBV5-1 with TRBJ2-1; 9 bases agree with TRBD1. The CDR3 covers 15 residues. V trimming: 0 bases; J trimming: 5 bases; junction bases outside the gene matches: 3. Germline values: CDR1 SGHRS, CDR2 YFSETQ. The CDR3 sequence: CASSLGTGVHNEQFF. The CDR3 region has the DNA TGCGCCAGCAGCTTGGGGACAGGGGTCCACAATGAGCAGTTCTTC.

This chain connects TRBV18 to TRBJ2-3; possible D gene TRBD1, 6 bases. This CDR3 spans 14 amino acids. The V end was cut by 4 bases, the J end by 4 bases, with 12 bases between. Germline loops: CDR1 KGHSH, CDR2 LQKENI. The CDR3 sequence: CASSLGQMPDTQYF. CDR3 in DNA: TGTGCCAGCTCACTAGGACAGATGCCAGATACGCAGTATTTT.

The chain uses TRBV30 and TRBJ2-5; 7 nucleotides line up with TRBD2. The V segment lost 3 bases and the J segment 1 base; nucleotides outside the gene matches: 5. From germline, CDR1 is GTSNPN and CDR2 SVGIG (reference sequence). This CDR3 has 14 amino acids. The CDR3 nucleotides read TGTGCCTGGAGCCTCGGGAGGCGCCAAGAGACCCAGTACTTC. Translation: CAWSLGRRQETQYF.

Regarding this clone: Other nucleotide sequences in the sample specify the same CDR3. J is TRBJ2-7 and V is TRBV5-1, with unresolved D. There are 14 residues in the CDR3. Per germline, CDR1 SGHRS and CDR2 YFSETQ. Trimming shortened V by 2 bases and J by 2 bases, and 11 bases separated the two germline ends. The CDR3 DNA sequence: TGCGCCAGCAGCTTCTCGGGTAGTGCCTACGAGCAGTACTTC. Translation gives CASSFSGSAYEQYF.

This rearrangement joins TRBV7-3 to TRBJ2-6; D might be TRBD2 (5 bases). CDR1 SGHTA and CDR2 FQGTGA come from the germline V gene. Trimming took off 4 bases at V and 13 bases at J, with 20 bases between the two ends. The CDR3 covers 15 residues. CDR3 region: CASSSTGTTGFVLTF. In DNA, the CDR3 is TGTGCCAGCAGCTCCACGGGAACAACCGGTTTTGTCCTGACTTTC.

The chain carries TRBV5-6 and TRBJ2-5; perhaps TRBD1 as D (6 bases). Germline CDR1 SGHDT, CDR2 YYEEEE. V shed 0 bases and J shed 5 bases, with 20 bases lying between them. The CDR3 has 17 amino acids. The CDR3 reads CASSLAGQKNYGETQYF. The CDR3 coding sequence is TGTGCCAGCAGCTTGGCTGGACAGAAGAATTATGGGGAGACCCAGTACTTC. Complete variable domain (other parts from reference TRBV5-6 and TRBJ2-5): DAGVTQSPTHLIKTRGQQVTLRCSPKSGHDTVSWYQQALGQGPQFIFQYYEEEERQRGNFPDRFSGHQFPNYSSELNVNALLLGDSALYLCASSLAGQKNYGETQYFGPGTRLLVL.

DNA of the CDR3: TGTGCCAGCAGCATCTATAAGGGACTAGCGGATACGCAGTATTTT. Amino acid sequence: CASSIYKGLADTQYF. The V gene is TRBV7-2, the J gene TRBJ2-3; 10 nucleotides line up with TRBD2. There are 15 residues in the CDR3. V gave up 5 bases and J gave up 6 bases; unmatched junction bases: 8. Germline V lookup: CDR1 SGHTA, CDR2 FQGNSA.

This clone was detected only once. Additional DNA sequences in this sample encode the identical CDR3. The J gene is TRBJ1-1, the V gene TRBV18; 9 nucleotides line up with TRBD1. The CDR3 is 15 amino acids. The germline V gene has CDR1 KGHSH and CDR2 LQKENI. V was pared by 3 bases and J by 2 bases, with 4 bases of the junction left unmatched. The CDR3: CASSPLTGGNTEAFF. Written as DNA, the CDR3 is TGTGCCAGCTCACCCCTCACAGGGGGCAACACTGAAGCTTTCTTT.

The rearrangement joins TRBV6-6 to TRBJ2-2; 7 bases are shared with TRBD1. Germline loops: CDR1 MNHNY, CDR2 SVGAGI (reference sequence). The V gene end was trimmed by 4 bases and the J gene end by 3 bases; junction bases not matched to a gene: 5. The CDR3 contains 15 residues. CDR3 sequence (DNA): TGTGCCAGCAGTTGGGACAGCTACGACACCGGGGAGCTGTTTTTT. Its translation: CASSWDSYDTGELFF.